One sample yielded the 15 T cell receptor beta chains listed below, sequenced in a study of T cell responses to AZD1222 COVID-19 vaccine. The data were produced by immunoSEQ multiplex PCR, yet TCRdb's version contains in-frame clones alone and is incomplete. This table has about 180,000 clones, around 88% appearing once. The input for sequencing was peripheral blood, taken on day 0 of AZD1222 vaccination. All receptors come from an adult in good health.

This clone was seen more than once but under ten times. The rearrangement joins TRBV6-6 to TRBJ1-5; 10 nucleotides agree with TRBD1. The J segment lost 3 bases and the V segment lost 6 bases, leaving 11 bases of the junction unmatched. This CDR3 contains 17 residues. CDR1 is MNHNY and CDR2 is SVGAGI in the germline V gene (reference sequence). The CDR3 DNA sequence: TGTGCCAGCAGCCGAACCCAGGGACAGGGGACCAATCAGCCCCAGCATTTT. Translation: CASSRTQGQGTNQPQHF.

The genes are TRBV19 and TRBJ2-7; no definite D call. Germline V gene data show CDR1 as LNHDA and CDR2 as SQIVND (reference sequence). The CDR3 spans 16 residues. With 3 bases removed from V and 0 bases from J, the gap between germline ends came to 15 bases. CDR3 amino acids: CASSISTGYHSYEQYF. CDR3 DNA sequence: TGTGCCAGTAGTATTTCCACCGGGTACCACTCCTACGAGCAGTACTTC.

About this clone itself: The same CDR3 arises from other DNA sequences in this sample as well. J is TRBJ1-5 and V is TRBV28; D is possibly TRBD1 (6 bases). Germline loops: CDR1 MDHEN, CDR2 SYDVKM. Between the trimmed V and J ends, which lost 2 bases and 7 bases, there was a span of 12 bases. The CDR3 spans 14 residues. Here the CDR3 reads CASSLQGKGQPQHF. In nucleotides, the CDR3 is TGTGCCAGCAGTTTACAGGGGAAGGGACAGCCCCAGCATTTT.

The chain employs TRBV6-2 or TRBV6-3 and TRBJ1-1; no reliable D call. Germline V lookup: CDR1 MNHEY, CDR2 SVGEGT. The V end lost 2 bases, the J end lost 2 bases, and 12 bases lay between the germline ends. CDR3 length equals 15 residues. CDR3 nucleotides: TGTGCCAGCAGTTACGGTTTTGGCACAAACACTGAAGCTTTCTTT. Translating gives CASSYGFGTNTEAFF.

The chain combines TRBV6-6 with TRBJ1-3, with 12 bases aligning to TRBD1. The CDR3 loop spans 19 amino acids. CDR1 MNHNY and CDR2 SVGAGI come from the germline V gene (reference sequence). V dropped 5 bases and J dropped 2; count of bases not matched to a gene: 13. CDR3 sequence: CASSPRGTGGALAGNTIYF. CDR3 nucleotide sequence: TGTGCCAGCAGTCCCCGGGGGACAGGGGGCGCGTTGGCTGGAAACACCATATATTTT.

CDR3 DNA sequence: TGTGCCATCAGTGAGCCGGACAGGGGGCGGTATGAGCAGTTCTTC. Translating gives CAISEPDRGRYEQFF. The V call is TRBV10-3, the J call TRBJ2-1; 11 nucleotides agree with TRBD1. This CDR3 has 15 amino acids. V was pared by 2 bases and J by 8 bases, with 5 bases of the junction left unmatched. CDR1 is ENHRY, CDR2 SYGVKD, per germline.

The chain carries TRBV10-3 and TRBJ1-1, with D maybe TRBD1 (6 bases). Germline CDR1 is ENHRY and CDR2 is SYGVKD. Between the trimmed V and J ends, which lost 8 bases and 3 bases, there was a span of 13 bases. There are 13 residues in the CDR3. CDR3 in DNA: TGTGCCATCTCTCCCAGGGGCGACACTGAAGCTTTCTTT. Translating gives CAISPRGDTEAFF.

The V gene is TRBV5-1, the J gene TRBJ2-1, with 11 bases that match TRBD2. Germline CDR1 is SGHRS and CDR2 is YFSETQ. The CDR3 totals 16 residues. The J segment lost 4 bases and the V segment lost 1 base, leaving 4 bases of the junction unmatched. The CDR3 DNA sequence: TGCGCCAGCAGCTTGATCCTAGCGGGGGGTTACAATGAGCAGTTCTTC. Protein: CASSLILAGGYNEQFF. Supplemented by reference TRBV5-1 and TRBJ2-1, the full variable domain reads KAGVTQTPRYLIKTRGQQVTLSCSPISGHRSVSWYQQTPGQGLQFLFEYFSETQRNKGNFPGRFSGRQFSNSRSEMNVSTLELGDSALYLCASSLILAGGYNEQFFGPGTRLTVL.

The rearrangement joins TRBV10-3 to TRBJ2-1, with TRBD1 matching 11 bases. The V and J ends lost 2 bases and 5 bases, in that order; junction bases with no gene match: 5. The CDR3 loop spans 16 amino acids. Germline-derived CDR1 and CDR2 are ENHRY and SYGVKD. DNA of the CDR3: TGTGCCATCAGTGAGAGGGGGACAGGGGGGCACAATGAGCAGTTCTTC. It codes for CAISERGTGGHNEQFF.

This clone was observed once. The CDR3 reads CASSDERNQPQHF. The DNA of the CDR3 is TGTGCCAGCAGTGATGAAAGGAACCAGCCCCAGCATTTT. This chain uses TRBV2 with TRBJ1-5; unclear D gene. Trimming removed 3 bases at V and 7 bases at J, with 10 bases between. Germline V gene lookup returns CDR1 SNHLY and CDR2 FYNNEI. The CDR3 covers 13 residues.

Only one count was recorded for this clone. The rearrangement uses TRBV27 and TRBJ2-2; 11 bases line up with TRBD1. J gave up 3 bases and V 2 bases, and 8 bases lay outside the gene matches. The germline V gene has CDR1 MNHEY and CDR2 SMNVEV (reference sequence). This CDR3 is 18 amino acids long. In DNA, the CDR3 is TGTGCCAGCAGTTTAAGGACAGGGGGCCCCGATCACACCGGGGAGCTGTTTTTT. Translating gives CASSLRTGGPDHTGELFF.

This clone was seen just once. The rearrangement links TRBV27 to TRBJ1-2, with D unresolved. CDR3 length: 13 amino acids. V was clipped by 6 bases and J by 3 bases, with 11 bases between them. Per the germline V gene, CDR1 is MNHEY and CDR2 is SMNVEV (reference sequence). The CDR3 DNA sequence: TGTGCCAGCAGCCCGTCGGGATACTATGGCTACACCTTC. Translating it yields CASSPSGYYGYTF.

The chain uses TRBV6-2 or TRBV6-3 and TRBJ2-7, with 8 positions matching TRBD2. The CDR3 consists of 15 residues. Germline values: CDR1 MNHEY, CDR2 SVGEGT. Trimming removed 4 bases from V and 0 bases from J; junction bases left unmatched: 5. This CDR3 is CASSWGAGDSYEQYF. In nucleotides, the CDR3 is TGTGCCAGCAGTTGGGGAGCGGGGGACTCCTACGAGCAGTACTTC.

The chain combines TRBV4-3 with TRBJ2-3; D ambiguous. The CDR3 is 14 residues long. Germline CDR1 is LGHNA and CDR2 is YSLEER. V lost 0 bases and J 2 bases, leaving 6 bases between the germline ends. The CDR3 spells CASSQDLNTDTQYF. The CDR3 region has the DNA TGCGCCAGCAGCCAAGATCTAAACACAGATACGCAGTATTTT.

The gene calls are TRBV27 and TRBJ2-3; TRBD2 agrees at 12 bases. The CDR3 extends over 14 amino acids. Trimming removed 7 bases from V and 3 bases from J; junction bases left unmatched: 2. Germline V gene lookup returns CDR1 MNHEY and CDR2 SMNVEV (reference sequence). CDR3 DNA: TGTGCCAGCACCCTAGCGGGGGGGACAGATACGCAGTATTTT. Translating it yields CASTLAGGTDTQYF.